The 12 T cell receptor beta chains below come from one sample, sequenced in a study of T cells in localized non-small cell lung cancer. Assay used: immunoSEQ multiplex PCR; TCRdb lists only in-frame clones, some missing. The data contain approximately 47,000 clones, 70% to 90% of them singletons. This specimen was PBMCs, taken before any cancer treatment. The receptors come from a man aged 40-75 years with stage II lung adenocarcinoma.

The chain carries TRBV6-5 and TRBJ2-4, with TRBD2 matching 10 bases. The trim removed 6 bases at V and 8 bases at J, leaving 7 bases unmatched. CDR3 size: 14 residues. CDR1 and CDR2 (germline): MNHEY, SVGAGI. The CDR3 region has the DNA TGTGCCAGCAGCCTTGGGACTAGCGAGGACATTCAGTACTTC. It codes for CASSLGTSEDIQYF.

V gene TRBV28 combines with J gene TRBJ1-5; D not resolved. This CDR3 contains 15 residues. Trimming shortened V by 7 bases and J by 1 base, and 14 bases separated the two germline ends. Germline V CDR1 and CDR2: MDHEN, SYDVKM. The CDR3 sequence: CASNPGGESNQPQHF. The CDR3 bases are TGTGCCAGCAACCCTGGCGGGGAGAGCAATCAGCCCCAGCATTTT.

The J gene is TRBJ2-1, the V gene TRBV29-1; tentatively, D is TRBD2 (6 bases). Germline CDR1 SQVTM, CDR2 ANQGSEA. V lost 4 bases to trimming and J lost 9 bases, with 10 bases between them. The CDR3 is 11 residues long. CDR3 sequence (DNA): TGCAGCGTTGGGGGAGGCCGTGAGCAGTTCTTC. Its protein is CSVGGGREQFF.

V is TRBV7-9 and J is TRBJ2-1; 8 bases align to TRBD2. V gave up 5 bases and J gave up 2 bases; unmatched junction bases: 8. The germline gives CDR1 SEHNR, CDR2 FQNEAQ (reference sequence). This CDR3 contains 16 residues. The CDR3 region is CASSHPAGGTYNEQFF. In DNA, the CDR3 is TGTGCCAGCAGCCACCCTGCGGGGGGAACCTACAATGAGCAGTTCTTC. Complete variable domain (other parts from reference TRBV7-9 and TRBJ2-1): DTGVSQNPRHKITKRGQNVTFRCDPISEHNRLYWYRQTLGQGPEFLTYFQNEAQLEKSRLLSDRFSAERPKGSFSTLEIQRTEQGDSAMYLCASSHPAGGTYNEQFFGPGTRLTVL.

The rearrangement links TRBV6-6 to TRBJ2-1; perhaps D is TRBD1 or TRBD2 (6 bases each). Trimming left V 6 bases short and J 5 bases short, with 17 bases between. The V gene's germline CDR1 is MNHNY and CDR2 SVGAGI (reference sequence). This CDR3 comprises 15 residues. The CDR3: CASSPTPRGDNEQFF. The CDR3 DNA reads as TGTGCCAGCAGCCCCACGCCGAGGGGGGACAATGAGCAGTTCTTC.

This chain joins TRBV5-1 and TRBJ1-1; no clear D gene. CDR1 and CDR2 (germline): SGHRS, YFSETQ. This CDR3 is built from 14 residues. V lost 0 bases, J lost 0 bases, and 6 bases lay in between. In DNA form, the CDR3 reads TGCGCCAGCAGCTTGGAAGGCCTGAACACTGAAGCTTTCTTT. It codes for CASSLEGLNTEAFF.

The chain has TRBV5-1 and TRBJ2-5, with TRBD2 identical over 7 bases. V was clipped by 2 bases and J by 5 bases; unmatched bases: 12. The CDR3 is 16 residues long. Germline V CDR1 and CDR2: SGHRS, YFSETQ. CDR3 nucleotides: TGCGCCAGCAGCTTAAGAGCGGGGAGCGGAGGGGAGACCCAGTACTTC. It translates to CASSLRAGSGGETQYF.

The V and J genes are TRBV30 and TRBJ2-7; no definite D call. CDR3 length: 14 amino acids. Trimming pared 3 bases from V and 4 bases from J, leaving 16 bases between. In germline, CDR1 is GTSNPN, CDR2 SVGIG (reference sequence). The CDR3 reads CAWRPRYTSYEQYF. DNA of the CDR3: TGTGCCTGGAGACCGCGGTATACTTCTTACGAGCAGTACTTC.

The genes are TRBV18 and TRBJ2-3; TRBD2 matches at 12 bases. The CDR3 totals 20 residues. Germline V gene lookup returns CDR1 KGHSH and CDR2 LQKENI. V shed 0 bases and J 1 base; nucleotides not matched to a gene: 11. In DNA form, the CDR3 reads TGTGCCAGCTCACCACCTTTCCTAGCGGGGGGGCCGGCGGGCACAGATACGCAGTATTTT. This sequence encodes CASSPPFLAGGPAGTDTQYF.

The chain is built from TRBV19 and TRBJ1-5; 8 nucleotides align to TRBD1. The CDR3 runs to 14 residues. V was pared by 5 bases and J by 0 bases, with 0 bases of the junction left unmatched. Germline values: CDR1 LNHDA, CDR2 SQIVND (reference sequence). Here the CDR3 DNA reads TGTGCCAGTAGTGGACAGGGTAGCAATCAGCCCCAGCATTTT. It codes for CASSGQGSNQPQHF.

This chain uses TRBV7-9 with TRBJ2-3; D uncertain. Trimming took off 5 bases at V and 1 base at J, with 13 bases between the two ends. Germline CDR1 SEHNR, CDR2 FQNEAQ (reference sequence). The CDR3 totals 15 residues. CDR3 coding DNA: TGTGCCAGCAGCCCGCCTAGGGCTCGCACAGATACGCAGTATTTT. Amino acids: CASSPPRARTDTQYF. The full variable domain, with the rest looked up from reference TRBV7-9 and TRBJ2-3, is DTGVSQNPRHKITKRGQNVTFRCDPISEHNRLYWYRQTLGQGPEFLTYFQNEAQLEKSRLLSDRFSAERPKGSFSTLEIQRTEQGDSAMYLCASSPPRARTDTQYFGPGTRLTVL.

The CDR3: CASSLSVTGGTNYGYTF. The CDR3 bases are TGTGCCAGCAGCTTATCCGTGACAGGGGGTACTAACTATGGCTACACCTTC. V usage is TRBV11-2 and J usage is TRBJ1-2, with 9 positions matching TRBD1. CDR3 length: 17 amino acids. V lost 2 bases to trimming and J lost 0 bases; unmatched junction nucleotides: 7. CDR1 is SGHAT, CDR2 FQNNGV, per germline.